This TCR beta chain is drawn from a study of blood T cell repertoires in COVID-19. At the level of the study: From the United States, Italy and Spain came samples of acute and convalescent COVID-19. The cDNA or gDNA used as material had been derived from T cells, B-cell-depleted T cells, or PBMCs.

The CDR3 length is 17 residues. The ends were cut back, 3 bases at V and 6 bases at J, with 18 bases in the middle. Germline V gives CDR1 MDHEN, CDR2 SYDVKM. Original processing notes: Estimation of nucleated cell counts was performed using reference gene primer amplification. Measured with immunoSEQ multiplex PCR; TCRdb has only the in-frame clones, and not every one. Clone size and V and J calls were adopted from that table, with D and trimming inferred from the DNA. The sample consists of 95,000 to 100,000 clones, over 80% of them appearing once. The TCR sequence derives from a middle-aged man with acute or convalescent COVID-19. The chain uses TRBV28 and TRBJ1-6, with D possibly TRBD1 on 5 matching bases. Input material: peripheral blood. The CDR3 DNA sequence: TGTGCCAGCAGTTTCCTTGATGGCACAAGGGGTAATTCACCCCTCCACTTT. Its protein product is CASSFLDGTRGNSPLHF.